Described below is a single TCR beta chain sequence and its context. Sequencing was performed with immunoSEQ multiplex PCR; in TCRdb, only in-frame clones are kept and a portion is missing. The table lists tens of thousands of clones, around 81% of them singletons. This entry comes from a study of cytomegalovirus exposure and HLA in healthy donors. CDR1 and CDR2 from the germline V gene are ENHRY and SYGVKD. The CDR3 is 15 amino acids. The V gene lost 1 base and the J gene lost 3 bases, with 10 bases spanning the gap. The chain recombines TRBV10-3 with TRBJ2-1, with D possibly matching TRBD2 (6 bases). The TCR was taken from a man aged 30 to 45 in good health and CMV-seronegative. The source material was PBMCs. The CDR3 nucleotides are TGTGCCATCAGTGAGTTAAGCGGGTTCTACAATGAGCAGTTCTTC. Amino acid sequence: CAISELSGFYNEQFF.